This note documents a single T cell receptor (beta chain) sequence. Its target antigen remains unknown. No much larger clone is present one base from it, and per-base qualities are unavailable. The data were taken from a study of cytomegalovirus exposure and HLA in healthy donors (dated by TCRdb to between 2016 and 2019). About the full investigation: In an earlier analysis of roughly 500 of the donors, 276 Gb of sequence data and 95 million to 130 million unique TCR beta sequences from roughly 180 million T cells were reported. An early release covering roughly 600 HLA-typed donors comprised about 310 gigabases of sequencing data and approximately 80 million unique TCR sequences. Of the roughly 390 genotyped donors, roughly 76% were placed in the genetic ancestry cluster associated with self-reported Caucasian donors. The aim of the study was to test whether cataloging public T cell receptors could identify signatures of past pathogen exposure. Using immunosequencing, the study profiled T cell repertoires from fewer than 700 subjects and related those repertoires to cytomegalovirus serostatus. Besides the first cohort of around 670 subjects, a separate validation cohort made up of 120 or so different subjects was used. To predict cytomegalovirus infection status, the study combined high-throughput TCR immunosequencing, statistical association of individual TCRs with disease status, and machine learning. A later analysis re-analyzed previously published TCR beta repertoires from 600 to 850 donors and added high-resolution HLA genotyping to study TCR occurrence patterns. In the later analysis, no new phenotypic data were used to find candidate immune exposures; instead, reliance was placed on TCR beta sequences and their occurrence across donors. To decide whether each TCR beta V gene segment behaved as functional or pseudogenic, an earlier analysis of approximately 620 of the donors relied on high-throughput TCR beta sequencing. Donor age, sex, ethnicity and CMV serostatus were compiled alongside the repertoire data. Genome-wide SNP genotypes for about 55% of the roughly 670 donors were used in a later genetic analysis, which treated that subset as a discovery cohort. Every discovery cohort repertoire had been produced on one sequencing platform. Both class I and class II loci were covered by HLA typing, at four-digit resolution. Typing coverage differed by locus: A, B, C, DRB1 and DQB1 were typed in roughly 629-630 donors, DQA1 in about 550, DPA1 in 606, and DPB1 in approximately 450. Because of strong linkage in the cohort, five DR-DQ haplotypes were treated as single units for association and clustering. Among about 360 genotyped donors of the cohort, an average of approximately 230,000 unique TCR beta nucleotide sequences were sequenced per donor, 15% to 20% of them non-productive.

The paper as a whole reports these results and caveats: In a later genetic analysis, fewer N-insertions in productive TCRs were reported among donors in an Asian-associated ancestry cluster than the 666-donor mean. HLA typing was unavailable for some donors at each locus, so association tests used only the typed subset. Some IMGT-functional V segments, including TRBV6-2 and TRBV6-3, could not be distinguished by the 87-base-pair reads and were therefore excluded. Most TCR sequences were observed very rarely across donors, whereas some public TCRs were present in many individuals. A further reported finding was that TCR beta sequences accurately predicted the HLA-A and HLA-B alleles for most subjects in the first cohort. Because counts were too low, roughly 16 rarely observed V segments, including chromosome 9 orphons, were excluded from the earlier analysis of several hundred of the donors. In a later analysis, about 17,000 TCR beta sequences were associated with specific HLA alleles at a false discovery rate of 0.05. Presence/absence analyses assumed roughly uniform sequencing depth across donors, an assumption that may not hold. A later analysis found that HLA-associated TCR beta chains were more clonally expanded and had lower generation probabilities than equally common non-associated chains. It was suggested by the authors that the approach could potentially be generalized to other disease states and immunological phenotypes. V-gene and J-gene trimming of TCR beta chains was associated with a missense DCLRE1C variant in a later genetic analysis, and the association was replicated in an independent cohort. In an earlier analysis of some 540 of the donors, most TCR beta V segments appeared in productive rearrangements about 90% or about 30% of the time, broadly matching IMGT annotations. The classifier was reported to diagnose cytomegalovirus status with high specificity and sensitivity in both the original cohort and the validation cohort. Linkage disequilibrium might explain the correlated functional status among segregating V segments, but an unknown experimental factor could not be excluded. Immune exposure information for the cohort was limited to CMV serostatus. The study listed approximately 160 TCR beta chains as associated with cytomegalovirus. A few of the identified cytomegalovirus-associated TCR beta chains were confirmed in vitro to be specific for cytomegalovirus antigens. When HLA alleles, especially DR and DQ, strongly co-occurred, attributing TCR associations to individual alleles was difficult. This cohort had only TCR beta chains sequenced, and the lack of alpha or paired-chain data limited which features could be detected. A cluster of highly shared sequence variants was judged likely to be a technical artifact of the sequencing pipeline. A later analysis reported that several top co-occurrence clusters appeared linked to parvovirus B19, influenza, CMV and Epstein-Barr virus. In a later analysis, the rate of TCR association differed among HLA loci, with DRB1 alleles having the most associated TCRs and HLA-C alleles having the fewest. According to a later analysis, most CMV-associated TCR beta chains appeared to be HLA-restricted, and the HLA associations seemed to be driven largely by CMV exposure.

The cohort was made up of 666 healthy bone marrow donors. At the time of sampling, every cohort member was nominally healthy, though immune exposures that went unrecorded were likely present. The donor tested CMV seronegative, placing the donor among the 300 to 450 seronegative members of the cohort. A peripheral blood sample was collected from each donor, and TCR beta sequencing was performed on peripheral blood mononuclear cells. The Qiagen DNeasy Blood Extraction Kit was used to extract genomic DNA from the blood cell samples. Including cysteine and phenylalanine, the CDR3 has 14 amino acids. The retained sequence is limited to the CDR3, 42 bases, with the frame set at the first base. CDR1 and CDR2, looked up from the germline V gene, are SGHAT and FQNNGV. V is cut by 1 base and J by 6 bases, and the space between the germline ends is 10 bases. The library relied on the immunoSEQ multiplex PCR assay. For the multiplex PCR, a mixture combining 60 forward primers for TCR Vbeta segments and 13 reverse primers for TCR Jbeta segments was used. Amplification of the CDR3 region of rearranged TCR beta genes was performed with a multiplex PCR assay on genomic DNA. The Illumina HiSeq System was used to sequence the amplified TCR beta libraries as 87-base-pair reads. From the authors' description of their analysis: In a later analysis, approximately 74 million unique TCR beta chains were counted across the 500 to 850 repertoires, and roughly 11 million of these chains were shared by at least two donors. Raw reads were error-corrected and collapsed into unique sequences with a nearest-neighbor algorithm that merged closely related sequences to remove PCR and sequencing errors. Alignment of CDR3 sequences to IMGT reference sequences was used to assign V, D and J gene segments. Each retained sequence needed at least a six-nucleotide match to both a V gene segment and a J gene segment. A rearrangement was called productive if the CDR3 had no stop codons and remained in frame with V and J, and every other rearrangement was called non-productive. Following IMGT convention, CDR3 was defined as the stretch from the second conserved V-encoded cysteine up to the conserved J-encoded phenylalanine. In an earlier analysis of 550 to 650 of the donors, sequences lacking an unambiguous match to a single V gene segment were excluded. In an earlier analysis of 587 of the donors, a V segment was called functional when productive rearrangements were above 56.7%, and segregating when the standard deviation between donors exceeded 5%. A statistical classification framework was built to diagnose cytomegalovirus status from the catalog of TCR beta chain sequences. V and J gene assignment, in a later analysis, came from comparing TCR nucleotide sequences with IMGT/GENE-DB human TR gene sequences. A later analysis assigned CDR3 sequences and most-parsimonious VDJ recombination scenarios with the TCRdist pipeline. In a later analysis, each TCR beta chain was defined by its CDR3 amino acid sequence together with its V-gene family, and reads without a unique V-gene family were excluded. In a later analysis, 550 to 650 highly shared, low-generation-probability nucleotide sequences were removed to address suspected cross-contamination and a sequencing artifact. A later analysis calculated a clonal expansion index for each public chain from normalized within-repertoire ranks of inferred template counts. In a later analysis, generation probabilities were computed using a VDJ recombination model fitted to out-of-frame rearrangements, and the results were checked against IGoR. In a later analysis, TCR-TCR, TCR-HLA and TCR-CMV co-occurrence was scored with hypergeometric tests, and a repertoire-size bias correction was applied to TCR pairs. In a later analysis, false discovery rates were estimated by permuting HLA or CMV assignments 20 times. In a later analysis, co-occurring TCRs were grouped using DBSCAN, with TCRdist sequence similarity added in when clustering inside HLA-allele-positive subsets. For co-occurrence clustering, repertoires with fewer than 30,000 or more than 120,000 public chains were excluded, along with five repertoires with anomalous nucleotide sharing. Entries here come from immuneACCESS through TCRdb and include only in-frame sequences with V and J called. Some clones fail to appear in such tables; in the studies checked, an unresolved V gene covers under half of the shortfall, and the cause of the remainder is unknown. The V and J calls and the clone size are those of that table, but D and trimming were determined from the DNA. In this sample the table shows over 120,000 clones, over 80% of which occur a single time. The ten largest clonotypes hold 2.9% of the sample.

The chain links TRBV11-2 with TRBJ2-1; the D gene cannot be named for sure. This receptor was taken from a woman in her twenties or thirties in good health and CMV-seronegative. The sequenced sample was PBMCs. The bases are TGTGCCAGCAGCTTAGGTGTCTACCCCAATGAGCAGTTCTTC. This translates into CASSLGVYPNEQFF. The variable domain in full, with residues beyond the CDR3 obtained from the reference TRBV11-2 and TRBJ2-1 genes, is EAGVAQSPRYKIIEKRQSVAFWCNPISGHATLYWYQQILGQGPKLLIQFQNNGVVDDSQLPKDRFSAERLKGVDSTLKIQPAKLEDSAVYLCASSLGVYPNEQFFGPGTRLTVL.